The 4 T cell receptor beta chains in this list originate from one sample, sequenced in a study of control samples from healthy donors and cancer patients. Measured with immunoSEQ multiplex PCR; TCRdb has only the in-frame clones, and not every one. Of under 200,000 clones in the sample, approximately 90% are singletons; the top ten hold roughly 0.64%. The source material was blood. These receptors were collected from a woman under 40 in good health.

This clone was seen only once. The V and J genes are TRBV5-1 and TRBJ1-3, with D unresolved. CDR3 length equals 15 residues. Germline V CDR1 and CDR2: SGHRS, YFSETQ. V lost 6 bases, J lost 0 bases, and 13 bases lay in between. The CDR3 loop reads CASKSALGSGNTIYF. The CDR3 DNA reads as TGCGCCAGCAAGTCTGCCCTCGGCTCTGGAAACACCATATATTTT.

The rearrangement links TRBV4-1 to TRBJ2-6; D call uncertain. Germline assignment: CDR1 MGHRA and CDR2 YSYEKL. The CDR3 sequence is 16 residues long. V was cut by 4 bases and J by 0 bases, with 10 bases left in between. The CDR3 sequence: CASSPRGFSGANVLTF. The CDR3 DNA is TGCGCCAGCAGCCCGCGTGGATTCTCTGGGGCCAACGTCCTGACTTTC.

The rearrangement links TRBV4-1 to TRBJ1-6, with D perhaps TRBD1 (6 bases). This CDR3 spans 14 amino acids. Between the trimmed V and J ends, which lost 1 base and 9 bases, there was a span of 10 bases. Germline V gives CDR1 MGHRA, CDR2 YSYEKL. CDR3 sequence reads: CASSQGGGFSPLHF. In DNA form, the CDR3 reads TGCGCCAGCAGCCAAGGAGGGGGATTTTCACCCCTCCACTTT.

In this sample, this clone turned up once. This chain connects TRBV28 to TRBJ1-5; possible D gene TRBD1, 6 bases. The CDR3 runs to 14 residues. Germline CDR1 reads MDHEN; CDR2 reads SYDVKM. Trimming took off 6 bases at V and 6 bases at J, with 15 bases between the two ends. CDR3 nucleotide sequence: TGTGCCAGCAGCACACAGGGAAATCGTCAGCCCCAGCATTTT. Protein sequence: CASSTQGNRQPQHF.